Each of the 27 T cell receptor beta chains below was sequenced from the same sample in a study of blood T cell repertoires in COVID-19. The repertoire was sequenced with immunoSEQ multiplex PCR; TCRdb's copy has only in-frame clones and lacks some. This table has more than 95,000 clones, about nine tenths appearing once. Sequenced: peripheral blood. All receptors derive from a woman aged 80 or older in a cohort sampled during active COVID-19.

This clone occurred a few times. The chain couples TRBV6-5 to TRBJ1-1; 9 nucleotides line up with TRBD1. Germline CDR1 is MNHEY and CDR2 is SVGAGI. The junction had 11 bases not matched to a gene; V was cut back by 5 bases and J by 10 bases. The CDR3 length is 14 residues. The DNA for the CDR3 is TGTGCCAGCAGTCCGACCGGGACAGGGAGTAGAGCTTTCTTT. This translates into CASSPTGTGSRAFF.

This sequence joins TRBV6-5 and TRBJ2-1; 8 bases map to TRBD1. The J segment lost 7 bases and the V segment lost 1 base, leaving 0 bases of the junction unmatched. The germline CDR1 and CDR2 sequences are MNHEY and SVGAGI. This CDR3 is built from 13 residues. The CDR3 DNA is TGTGCCAGCAGTTACTACAGGGGGAATGAGCAGTTCTTC. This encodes CASSYYRGNEQFF.

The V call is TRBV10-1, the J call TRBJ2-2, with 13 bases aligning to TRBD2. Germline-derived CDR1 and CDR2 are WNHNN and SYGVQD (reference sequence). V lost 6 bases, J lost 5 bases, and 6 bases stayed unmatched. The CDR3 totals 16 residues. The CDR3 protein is CASSPWTSGSTGELFF. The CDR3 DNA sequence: TGCGCCAGCAGCCCCTGGACTAGCGGGAGTACCGGGGAGCTGTTTTTT.

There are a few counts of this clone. The CDR3 nucleotides are TGCGCCAGCAGCCCAAGCGGAGGCCCCCGGGAGACCCAGTACTTC. Translating gives CASSPSGGPRETQYF. The chain couples TRBV4-1 to TRBJ2-5, with a possible D match to TRBD2 (5 bases). The CDR3 is 15 amino acids. CDR1 and CDR2 (germline): MGHRA, YSYEKL. V lost 4 bases and J 5 bases, leaving 17 bases between the germline ends.

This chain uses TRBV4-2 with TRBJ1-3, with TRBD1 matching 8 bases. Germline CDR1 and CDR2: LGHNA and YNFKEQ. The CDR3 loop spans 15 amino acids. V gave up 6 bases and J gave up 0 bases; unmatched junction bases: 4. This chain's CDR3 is CASSETGGSGNTIYF. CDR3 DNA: TGTGCCAGCAGTGAAACAGGGGGCTCTGGAAACACCATATATTTT.

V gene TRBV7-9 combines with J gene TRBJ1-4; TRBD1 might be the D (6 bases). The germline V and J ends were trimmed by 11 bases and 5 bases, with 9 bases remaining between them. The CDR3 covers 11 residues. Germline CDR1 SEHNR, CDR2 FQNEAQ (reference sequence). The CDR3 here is CAEQGNEKLFF. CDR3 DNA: TGTGCCGAACAGGGAAATGAAAAACTGTTTTTT.

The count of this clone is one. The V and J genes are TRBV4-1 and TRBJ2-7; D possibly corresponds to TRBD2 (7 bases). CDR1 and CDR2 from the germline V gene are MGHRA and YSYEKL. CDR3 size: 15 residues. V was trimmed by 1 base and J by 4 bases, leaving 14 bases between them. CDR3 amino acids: CASSQVTGRGYEQYF. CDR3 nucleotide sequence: TGCGCCAGCAGCCAAGTAACAGGGAGGGGTTACGAGCAGTACTTC.

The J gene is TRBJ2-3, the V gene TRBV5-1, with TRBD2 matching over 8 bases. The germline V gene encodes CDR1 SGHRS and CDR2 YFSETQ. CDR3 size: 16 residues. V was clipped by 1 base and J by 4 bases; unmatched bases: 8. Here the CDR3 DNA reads TGCGCCAGCAGCTTGTCCGCTCCGGGGGGGCCAGATACGCAGTATTTT. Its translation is CASSLSAPGGPDTQYF. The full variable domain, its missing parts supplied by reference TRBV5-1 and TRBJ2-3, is KAGVTQTPRYLIKTRGQQVTLSCSPISGHRSVSWYQQTPGQGLQFLFEYFSETQRNKGNFPGRFSGRQFSNSRSEMNVSTLELGDSALYLCASSLSAPGGPDTQYFGPGTRLTVL.

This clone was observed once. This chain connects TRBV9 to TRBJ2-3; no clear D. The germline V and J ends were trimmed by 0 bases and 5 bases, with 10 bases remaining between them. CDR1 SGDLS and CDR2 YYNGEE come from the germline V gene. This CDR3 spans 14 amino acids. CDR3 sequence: CASSVDIALDTQYF. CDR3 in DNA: TGTGCCAGCAGCGTAGACATAGCACTAGATACGCAGTATTTT.

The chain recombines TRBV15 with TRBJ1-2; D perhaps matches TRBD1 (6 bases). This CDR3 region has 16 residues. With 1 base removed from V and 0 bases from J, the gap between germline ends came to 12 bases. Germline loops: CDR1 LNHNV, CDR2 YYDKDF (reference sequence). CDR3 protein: CATSRGSGDTNYGYTF. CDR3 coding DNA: TGTGCCACCAGCAGAGGTAGTGGGGACACTAACTATGGCTACACCTTC.

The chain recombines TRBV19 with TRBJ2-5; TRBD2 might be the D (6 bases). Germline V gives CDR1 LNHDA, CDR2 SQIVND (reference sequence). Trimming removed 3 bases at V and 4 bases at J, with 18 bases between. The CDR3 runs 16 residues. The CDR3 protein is CASSIWGGASGETQYF. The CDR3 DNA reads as TGTGCCAGTAGTATTTGGGGCGGGGCGTCCGGAGAGACCCAGTACTTC.

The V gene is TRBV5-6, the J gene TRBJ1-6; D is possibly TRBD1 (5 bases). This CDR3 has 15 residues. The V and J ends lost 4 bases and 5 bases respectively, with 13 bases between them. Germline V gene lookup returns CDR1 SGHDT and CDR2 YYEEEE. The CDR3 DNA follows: TGTGCCAGCAGCGGAGACAGCAGAAATAATTCACCCCTCCACTTT. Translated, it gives CASSGDSRNNSPLHF.

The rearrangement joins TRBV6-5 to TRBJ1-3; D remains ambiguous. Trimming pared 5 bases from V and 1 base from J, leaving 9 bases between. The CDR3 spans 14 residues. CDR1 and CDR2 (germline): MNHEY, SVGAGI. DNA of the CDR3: TGTGCCAGCAGTATACGGGGTTCTGGAAACACCATATATTTT. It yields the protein CASSIRGSGNTIYF.

The CDR3 loop is CASSPTPGGPETQYF. The CDR3 DNA is TGTGCCAGCAGCCCCACTCCGGGGGGGCCGGAGACCCAGTACTTC. The gene calls are TRBV11-3 and TRBJ2-5; 8 nucleotides agree with TRBD2. The CDR3 has 15 amino acids. V gave up 5 bases and J gave up 5 bases; unmatched junction bases: 10. Germline values: CDR1 SGHNT, CDR2 YENEEA.

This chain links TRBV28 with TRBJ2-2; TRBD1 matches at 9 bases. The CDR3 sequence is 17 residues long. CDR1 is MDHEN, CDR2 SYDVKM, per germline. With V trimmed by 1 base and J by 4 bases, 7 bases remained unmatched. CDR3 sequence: CASSLYGTGRTTGELFF. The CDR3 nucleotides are TGTGCCAGCAGTTTATACGGGACAGGGAGGACCACCGGGGAGCTGTTTTTT.

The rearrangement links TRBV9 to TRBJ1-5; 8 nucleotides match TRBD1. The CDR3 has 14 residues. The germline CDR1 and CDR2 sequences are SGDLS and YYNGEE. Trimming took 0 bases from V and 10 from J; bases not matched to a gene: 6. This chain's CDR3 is CASSVEGGQEPQHF. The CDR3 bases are TGTGCCAGCAGCGTAGAGGGGGGACAGGAACCCCAGCATTTT.

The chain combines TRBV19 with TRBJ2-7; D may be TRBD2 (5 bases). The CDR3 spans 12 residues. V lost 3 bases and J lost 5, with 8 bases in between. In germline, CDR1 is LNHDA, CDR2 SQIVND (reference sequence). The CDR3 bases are TGTGCCAGTAGTATGTCCGGGAACGAGCAGTACTTC. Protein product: CASSMSGNEQYF.

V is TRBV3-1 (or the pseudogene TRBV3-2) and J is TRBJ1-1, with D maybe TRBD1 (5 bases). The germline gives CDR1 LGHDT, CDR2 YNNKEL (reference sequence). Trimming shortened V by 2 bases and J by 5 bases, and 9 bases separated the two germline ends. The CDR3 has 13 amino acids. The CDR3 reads CASSQWGGTEAFF. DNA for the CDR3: TGTGCCAGCAGCCAATGGGGGGGGACTGAAGCTTTCTTT.

The CDR3 DNA reads as TGTGCCAGCAGTCAGGGACAGCTCACCGGGGAGCTGTTTTTT. Amino acids: CASSQGQLTGELFF. This sequence joins TRBV27 and TRBJ2-2; 7 nucleotides align to TRBD1. The CDR3 loop spans 14 amino acids. V trimming: 5 bases; J trimming: 4 bases; junction bases outside the gene matches: 4. CDR1 MNHEY and CDR2 SMNVEV come from the germline V gene (reference sequence).

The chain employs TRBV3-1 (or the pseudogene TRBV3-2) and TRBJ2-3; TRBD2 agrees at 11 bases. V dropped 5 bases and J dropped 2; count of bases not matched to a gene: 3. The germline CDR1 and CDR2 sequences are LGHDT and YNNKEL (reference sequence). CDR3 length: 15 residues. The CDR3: CASSSSGGATDTQYF. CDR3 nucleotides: TGTGCCAGCAGCAGTAGCGGGGGGGCCACAGATACGCAGTATTTT.

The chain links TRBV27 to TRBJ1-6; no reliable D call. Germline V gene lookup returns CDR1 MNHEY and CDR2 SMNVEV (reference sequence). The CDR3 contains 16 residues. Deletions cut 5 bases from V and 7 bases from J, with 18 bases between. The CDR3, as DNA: TGTGCCAGCAGTAACCGGGCCCCGAGGGAGAATTCACCCCTCCACTTT. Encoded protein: CASSNRAPRENSPLHF.

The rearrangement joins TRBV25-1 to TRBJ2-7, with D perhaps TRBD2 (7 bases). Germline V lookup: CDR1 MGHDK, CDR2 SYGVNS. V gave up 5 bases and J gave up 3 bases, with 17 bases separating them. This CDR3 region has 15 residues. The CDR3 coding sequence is TGTGCCAGCAGTCCTTCCGGGGGGCCACGCTACGAGCAGTACTTC. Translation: CASSPSGGPRYEQYF.

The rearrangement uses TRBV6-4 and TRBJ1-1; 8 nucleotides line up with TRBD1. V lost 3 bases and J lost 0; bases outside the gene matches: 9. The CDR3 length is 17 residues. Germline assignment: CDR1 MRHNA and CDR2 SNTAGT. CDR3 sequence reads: CASSEIRDRNLNTEAFF. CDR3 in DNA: TGTGCCAGCAGTGAGATTAGGGACAGGAATCTGAACACTGAAGCTTTCTTT.

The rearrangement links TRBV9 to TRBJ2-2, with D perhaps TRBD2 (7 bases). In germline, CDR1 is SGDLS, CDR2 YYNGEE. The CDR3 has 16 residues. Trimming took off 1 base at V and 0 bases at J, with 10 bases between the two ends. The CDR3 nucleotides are TGTGCCAGCAGCGTAAGAGGGGGGGCGAACACCGGGGAGCTGTTTTTT. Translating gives CASSVRGGANTGELFF.

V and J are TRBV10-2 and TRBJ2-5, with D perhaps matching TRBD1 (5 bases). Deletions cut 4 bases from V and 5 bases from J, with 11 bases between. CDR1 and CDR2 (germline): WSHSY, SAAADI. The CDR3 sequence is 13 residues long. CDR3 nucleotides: TGCGCCAGCAGTGTCCAGGGTGATGAGACCCAGTACTTC. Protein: CASSVQGDETQYF.

CDR3 region: CSGKSLEKLFF. Here the CDR3 DNA reads TGCAGTGGCAAGAGCCTTGAAAAACTGTTTTTT. V gene TRBV20-1 combines with J gene TRBJ1-4; the D is unclear. Germline V gene sequence: CDR1 DFQATT, CDR2 SNEGSKA (reference sequence). The CDR3 has 11 amino acids. Between the trimmed V and J ends, which lost 7 bases and 7 bases, there was a span of 10 bases.

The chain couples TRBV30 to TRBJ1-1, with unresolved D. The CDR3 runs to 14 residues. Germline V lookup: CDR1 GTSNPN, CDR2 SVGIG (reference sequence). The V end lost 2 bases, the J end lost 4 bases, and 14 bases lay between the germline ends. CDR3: CAWSKTYMGTEAFF. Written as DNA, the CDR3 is TGTGCCTGGAGTAAGACTTACATGGGCACTGAAGCTTTCTTT.